This TCR beta chain was sequenced for a study of blood T cell repertoires in COVID-19. The wider study: Sources were T cells, B-cell-depleted T cells, or PBMCs; the material itself was cDNA or gDNA.

Clones were sequenced by immunoSEQ multiplex PCR, and TCRdb holds only the in-frame ones, with some missing. The sample contains 280,000 or so clones, around four fifths of which appear only once. This clone was seen a handful of times. Germline V lookup: CDR1 MDHEN, CDR2 SYDVKM. The junction had 9 bases not matched to a gene; V was cut back by 4 bases and J by 6 bases. The CDR3 has 16 amino acids. This sequence originates from a woman in her 50s who had recovered from COVID-19. Sequencing was done on a sample of peripheral blood. The chain carries TRBV28 and TRBJ1-4, with 9 bases aligning to TRBD1. The CDR3 sequence: CASSSNPGQGYEKLFF. CDR3 coding DNA: TGTGCCAGCAGTTCAAATCCGGGACAGGGCTATGAAAAACTGTTTTTT.